This section outlines one T cell receptor beta chain sequence together with its context. Categorization into cohorts depended on clinical history that participants reported. This entry comes from a study of blood T cell repertoires in COVID-19. The table came from immunoSEQ multiplex PCR; TCRdb's copy has only in-frame clones and leaves some out. Of some 360,000 clones listed, around nine tenths are singletons. This CDR3 spans 17 amino acids. Germline CDR1 and CDR2: SEHNR and FQNEAQ (reference sequence). The trim removed 4 bases at V and 6 bases at J, leaving 14 bases unmatched. Sequenced material: PBMCs or T cells enriched from blood (not recorded which). The gene calls are TRBV7-9 and TRBJ1-2, with TRBD1 matching over 10 bases. This TCR was recovered from a woman aged 25 to 39 who had been exposed to COVID-19. The CDR3 sequence is CASSSRLGGQGTNGYTF. CDR3 bases: TGTGCCAGCAGCTCGCGATTAGGGGGACAGGGGACGAATGGCTACACCTTC.